One and the same sample provided the 12 T cell receptor beta chains below, sequenced in a study of breast tumors, draining lymph nodes, adjacent tissues. TCRdb re-called the multiplex PCR reads with MiXCR, one entry per CDR3 protein. The repertoire holds tens of thousands of distinct CDR3 sequences, with roughly 39% as singletons. Specimen: breast tumor tissue. These receptors all stem from a female donor with breast cancer. Some clones in this sample may be carry-over from other donors' samples.

Many counts were recorded for this clonotype. V is TRBV6-1 and J is TRBJ2-7; 7 positions match TRBD2. The germline V gene has CDR1 MNHNS and CDR2 SASEGT. J lost 6 bases, V lost 4 bases, and 6 bases had no gene match. CDR3 length: 13 amino acids. CDR3 nucleotides: TGTGCCAGCAGTGCTAGGCGGGAGCGCGAGCAGTACTTC. Translating gives CASSARREREQYF.

This clonotype was counted ten times or more. This chain connects TRBV28 to TRBJ2-3, with 8 bases that match TRBD2. V shed 5 bases, J shed 2 bases, and the junction held 6 bases outside the gene matches. Germline V gives CDR1 MDHEN, CDR2 SYDVKM. The CDR3 covers 15 residues. CDR3 sequence reads: CASSPPSGLTDTQYF. The DNA of the CDR3 is TGTGCCAGCAGTCCCCCTAGCGGGCTCACAGATACGCAGTATTTT.

This clonotype has at least ten counts. The gene calls are TRBV20-1 and TRBJ2-7, with TRBD2 identical over 10 bases. This CDR3 spans 13 amino acids. Germline assignment: CDR1 DFQATT and CDR2 SNEGSKA (reference sequence). The V gene end was trimmed by 3 bases and the J gene end by 3 bases; junction bases not matched to a gene: 2. CDR3 nucleotide sequence: TGCAGTGCTAGGGGGACTAGCGACTACGAGCAGTACTTC. Protein: CSARGTSDYEQYF.

V usage is TRBV20-1 and J usage is TRBJ1-2, with a weak D call TRBD1 (5 bases). CDR1 is DFQATT and CDR2 is SNEGSKA in the germline V gene (reference sequence). Trimming stripped 6 bases from V and 4 bases from J, with 12 bases between. This CDR3 spans 12 amino acids. CDR3 protein: CSASGEIYGYTF. CDR3 DNA: TGCAGTGCATCGGGGGAAATCTATGGCTACACCTTC.

This clonotype was seen repeatedly, ten times or more. The rearrangement links TRBV6-1 to TRBJ2-2, with D unclear. The CDR3 extends over 13 amino acids. CDR1 is MNHNS, CDR2 SASEGT, per germline. Trimming left V 8 bases short and J 1 base short, with 8 bases between. DNA of the CDR3: TGTGCCAGCTGTGTCAAGAACACCGGGGAGCTGTTTTTT. Amino acid sequence: CASCVKNTGELFF.

This clonotype showed up many times. This chain connects TRBV12-3 or TRBV12-4 to TRBJ1-2; D may be TRBD1 (6 bases). V was shortened by 6 bases and J by 6 bases, with 11 bases between the two germline ends. The CDR3 covers 12 residues. This CDR3 reads CASSRTEDGYTF. CDR3 DNA: TGTGCCAGCAGCAGGACAGAAGATGGCTACACCTTC.

This clonotype was seen repeatedly, ten times or more. The gene calls are TRBV5-8 and TRBJ2-1; perhaps TRBD1 as D (5 bases). Trimming pared 3 bases from V and 0 bases from J, leaving 10 bases between. Germline lookup yields CDR1 SGHTS and CDR2 YDEGEE. The CDR3 has 15 residues. CDR3 DNA: TGTGCCAGCAGCTGGGGCGCGAGCTCCTACAATGAGCAGTTCTTC. Translating gives CASSWGASSYNEQFF.

This clonotype was detected ten times or more. The chain carries TRBV9 and TRBJ2-4, with D possibly TRBD1 on 5 matching bases. V was trimmed by 4 bases and J by 4 bases, leaving 18 bases between them. CDR3 length: 16 amino acids. Germline CDR1 and CDR2: SGDLS and YYNGEE. The CDR3 DNA reads as TGTGCCAGCAGCTTCAGGCCAGGGATGGCTAAAAACATTCAGTACTTC. It codes for CASSFRPGMAKNIQYF.

For this clonotype: It may be a read error: a sequence one base away is much more abundant. V gene TRBV11-3 combines with J gene TRBJ1-3; D may be TRBD1 (5 bases). V gave up 2 bases and J gave up 0 bases, with 17 bases separating them. Germline values: CDR1 SGHNT, CDR2 YENEEA. The CDR3 has 18 residues. In nucleotides, the CDR3 is TGTGCCAGCAGCTTAAGCGTTGGGGCCCTCTTCTCTGGAAACACCATATATTTT. Translation gives CASSLSVGALFSGNTIYF.

In its sample, this clonotype was seen many times. An end of the junction does not agree with germline; a read error may underlie this. The chain links TRBV12-3 or TRBV12-4 to TRBJ2-2, with D perhaps matching TRBD2 (6 bases). The CDR3 is 13 amino acids. In nucleotides, the CDR3 is TGTGCCAGCAGTTCGGGGTTCACCGGGGGGCTGTTTTTT. This translates into CASSSGFTGGLFF.

This clonotype was seen repeatedly, ten times or more. This chain connects TRBV4-2 to TRBJ2-2; D could derive from TRBD1 or TRBD2 (6 bases each). The CDR3 contains 12 residues. Between the trimmed V and J ends, which lost 6 bases and 9 bases, there was a span of 11 bases. Germline CDR1 LGHNA, CDR2 YNFKEQ. CDR3 sequence: CASRGGGRELFF. CDR3 nucleotide sequence: TGTGCCAGCAGAGGAGGGGGAAGGGAGCTGTTTTTT.

This clonotype came up a few times. A much larger clone lies a single base off, so this may be a read error. The rearrangement links TRBV5-5 to TRBJ2-7, with 8 bases lining up with TRBD1. CDR3 size: 16 residues. The J segment lost 0 bases and the V segment lost 0 bases, leaving 5 bases of the junction unmatched. CDR1 SGHKS and CDR2 YYEKEE come from the germline V gene (reference sequence). The CDR3 spells CASSLDVTGVSYEQYF. The CDR3 coding sequence is TGTGCCAGCAGCTTGGACGTGACAGGGGTCTCCTACGAGCAGTACTTC. The variable domain in full, completed from reference TRBV5-5 and TRBJ2-7, reads DAGVTQSPTHLIKTRGQQVTLRCSPISGHKSVSWYQQVLGQGPQFIFQYYEKEERGRGNFPDRFSARQFPNYSSELNVNALLLGDSALYLCASSLDVTGVSYEQYFGPGTRLTVT.